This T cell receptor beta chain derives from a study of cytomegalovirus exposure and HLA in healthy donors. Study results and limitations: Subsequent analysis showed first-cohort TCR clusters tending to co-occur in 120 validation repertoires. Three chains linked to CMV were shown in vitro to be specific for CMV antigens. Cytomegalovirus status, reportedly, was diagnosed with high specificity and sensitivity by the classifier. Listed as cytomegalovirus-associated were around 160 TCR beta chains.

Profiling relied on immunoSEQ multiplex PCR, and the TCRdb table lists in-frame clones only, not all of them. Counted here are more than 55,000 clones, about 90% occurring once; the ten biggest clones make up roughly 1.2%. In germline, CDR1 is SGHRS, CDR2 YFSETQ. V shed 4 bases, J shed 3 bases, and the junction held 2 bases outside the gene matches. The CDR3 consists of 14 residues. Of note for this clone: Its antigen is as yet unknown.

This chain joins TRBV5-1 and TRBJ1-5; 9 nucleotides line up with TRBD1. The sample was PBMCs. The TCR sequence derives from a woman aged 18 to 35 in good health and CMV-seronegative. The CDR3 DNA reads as TGCGCCAGCAGCCGGACAGGGGTCAATCAGCCCCAGCATTTT. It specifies CASSRTGVNQPQHF.